This TCR beta chain was retrieved from a study of blood T cell repertoires in COVID-19 (TCRdb year 2020). A note on the overall study: Samples covering the acute and convalescent phases of COVID-19 were provided by collaborators in the United States, Italy and Spain. A freely available public database, intended as a resource for researchers studying the immune response to SARS-CoV-2, is where the repertoires were released. Where HLA class I and class II types were available, the types were taken from metadata supplied by the sample provider, not from assay-based typing. The prospective study material was composed of cDNA or gDNA derived from T cells, B-cell-depleted T cells, or PBMCs. The samples were drawn from two sources: the first 160 participants of the ongoing ImmuneRACE study, and 950 to 1,500 subjects contributed by 6 global collaborators. A de-identified subject ID, COVID-19 status, age in years and sex were almost always included in the sample metadata. The dataset comprised deeply sampled blood TCRbeta repertoires from subjects exposed to, actively infected with, or recovered from COVID-19.

As encoded in the germline V gene (reference sequence), CDR1 is SGHNT while CDR2 is YYREEE. From its cysteine to its phenylalanine, the CDR3 spans 17 amino acids. Just the 51-base CDR3 DNA is kept, in frame starting at base 1. The germline V end is reduced by 4 bases and the J end by 3 bases; junction bases left unmatched: 15. TCRbeta CDR3 regions were amplified from genomic DNA using the immunoSEQ Assay, a bias-controlled multiplex PCR. The source study handled its data this way. The number of nucleated cells in each sample was estimated by amplification of reference gene primers within the assay. To quantify the absolute abundance of each unique TCRbeta CDR3 rearrangement, sequence reads were collapsed and filtered. Productive Simpson clonality was computed per sample as the square root of Simpson's diversity index over productive rearrangements. The table comes from immuneACCESS by way of TCRdb, which keeps in-frame sequences with V and J called. Part of the clones is missing from these tables; in studies checked, under half for an unresolved V gene and the rest for unknown reasons. V and J calls and clone size are as listed in that table; D and trimming were resolved from the DNA. This sample gives 55,000 to 65,000 clones in total; approximately 91% of them show up just once. The ten largest make up 1.5% to 2% of the sample.

Each collaborating institution followed its own protocols to collect whole blood in K2EDTA tubes. For TCRbeta analysis, collaborators shipped samples in one of three forms: frozen whole blood, isolated PBMCs, or DNA extracted from either of those sample types. For this clone: Its cognate antigen has yet to be identified. No base quality values were provided; no much bigger clone lies one nucleotide off.

On the study overall, not on this receptor specifically: The amount of clinical and demographic metadata varied by source and participant and was provided uncurated.

The sequencing input was peripheral blood. The source of this sequence is a human donor in a cohort sampled during active COVID-19. The sequence links TRBV5-4 to TRBJ1-2; the junction holds 7 bases that match TRBD1. The encoded CDR3 is CASSPTPREGADYGYTF. The sequenced DNA is TGTGCCAGCAGCCCGACACCCCGGGAGGGGGCAGACTATGGCTACACCTTC.